This T cell receptor beta chain is drawn from a study of blood T cells in healthy people across ages. Germline V lookup: CDR1 MNHNS, CDR2 SASEGT. There are 15 residues in the CDR3. The junction had 3 bases not matched to a gene; V was cut back by 4 bases and J by 3 bases. This clonotype was seen a handful of times. A second PCR of 7 to 11 cycles used a sample-barcoded 5' primer and a J-beta primer mix. From the 5' RACE reads, TCRdb called clonotypes with MiXCR, one entry per CDR3 protein. Of about 400,000 distinct CDR3 sequences detected, approximately 52% appear once; the ten largest clones hold 50% to 65%.

The clonotype was recovered from a man in his 60s in good health. The sample consisted of blood. The rearrangement joins TRBV6-1 to TRBJ2-3; 11 bases map to TRBD2. The CDR3 loop is CASSGLAGRTDTQYF. CDR3 DNA: TGTGCCAGCAGTGGACTAGCGGGAAGGACAGATACGCAGTATTTT.